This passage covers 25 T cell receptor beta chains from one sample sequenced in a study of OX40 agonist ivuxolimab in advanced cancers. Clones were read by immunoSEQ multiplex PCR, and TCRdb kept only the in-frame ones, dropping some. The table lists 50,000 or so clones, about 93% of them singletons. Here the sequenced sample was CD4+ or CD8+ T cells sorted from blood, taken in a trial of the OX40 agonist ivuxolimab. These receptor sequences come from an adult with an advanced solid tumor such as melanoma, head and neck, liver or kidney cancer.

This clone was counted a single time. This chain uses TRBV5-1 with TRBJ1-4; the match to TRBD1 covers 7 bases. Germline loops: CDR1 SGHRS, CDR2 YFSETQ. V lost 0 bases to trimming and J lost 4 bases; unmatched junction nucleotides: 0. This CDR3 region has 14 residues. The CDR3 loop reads CASSLAGGNEKLFF. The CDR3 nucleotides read TGCGCCAGCAGCTTGGCAGGGGGTAATGAAAAACTGTTTTTT.

The CDR3 coding sequence is TGTGCCAGCAGCTTAGCCGGACAGTCGTACAATGAGCAGTTCTTC. This gives the protein CASSLAGQSYNEQFF. The chain employs TRBV7-2 and TRBJ2-1; TRBD1 is a possible D gene (6 bases). Germline V gives CDR1 SGHTA, CDR2 FQGNSA. The CDR3 totals 15 residues. Deletions cut 0 bases from V and 4 bases from J, with 10 bases between.

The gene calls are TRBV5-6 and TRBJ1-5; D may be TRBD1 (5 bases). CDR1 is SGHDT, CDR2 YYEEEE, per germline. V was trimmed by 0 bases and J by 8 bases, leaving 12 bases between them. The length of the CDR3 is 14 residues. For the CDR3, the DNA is TGTGCCAGCAGCTTGGGAGCAGGGCCTGAGCCCCAGCATTTT. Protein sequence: CASSLGAGPEPQHF.

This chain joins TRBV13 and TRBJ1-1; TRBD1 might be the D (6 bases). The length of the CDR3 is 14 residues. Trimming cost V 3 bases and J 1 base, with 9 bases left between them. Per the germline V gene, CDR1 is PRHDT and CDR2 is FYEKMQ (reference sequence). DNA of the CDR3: TGTGCCAGCAGCTTGATACAGGGGAACACTGAAGCTTTCTTT. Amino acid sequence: CASSLIQGNTEAFF.

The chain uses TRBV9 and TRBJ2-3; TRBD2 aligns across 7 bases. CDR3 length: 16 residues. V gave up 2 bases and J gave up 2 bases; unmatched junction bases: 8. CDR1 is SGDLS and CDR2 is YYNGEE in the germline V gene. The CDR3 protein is CASSVTLAAPTDTQYF. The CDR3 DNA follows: TGTGCCAGCAGCGTGACTCTAGCGGCTCCCACAGATACGCAGTATTTT.

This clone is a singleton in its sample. CDR3 residues: CASSLRVDKNIQYF. CDR3 bases: TGTGCCAGCAGCTTACGGGTTGACAAAAACATTCAGTACTTC. The rearrangement uses TRBV7-9 and TRBJ2-4, with unresolved D. This CDR3 comprises 14 residues. CDR1 is SEHNR and CDR2 is FQNEAQ in the germline V gene (reference sequence). The V and J ends lost 2 bases and 3 bases respectively, with 8 bases between them. Combining the CDR3 with reference TRBV7-9 and TRBJ2-4 gives the whole variable domain DTGVSQNPRHKITKRGQNVTFRCDPISEHNRLYWYRQTLGQGPEFLTYFQNEAQLEKSRLLSDRFSAERPKGSFSTLEIQRTEQGDSAMYLCASSLRVDKNIQYFGAGTRLSVL.

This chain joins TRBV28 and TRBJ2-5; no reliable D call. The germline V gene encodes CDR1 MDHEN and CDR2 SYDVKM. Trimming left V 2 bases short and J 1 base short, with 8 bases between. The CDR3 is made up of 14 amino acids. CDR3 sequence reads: CASSLEAGQETQYF. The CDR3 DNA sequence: TGTGCCAGCAGTTTAGAGGCAGGCCAAGAGACCCAGTACTTC.

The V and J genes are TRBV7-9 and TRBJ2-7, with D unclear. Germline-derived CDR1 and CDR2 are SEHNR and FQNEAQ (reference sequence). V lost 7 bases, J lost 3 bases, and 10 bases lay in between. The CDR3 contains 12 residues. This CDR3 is CASTSANYEQYF. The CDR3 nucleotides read TGTGCCAGCACTTCAGCCAACTACGAGCAGTACTTC.

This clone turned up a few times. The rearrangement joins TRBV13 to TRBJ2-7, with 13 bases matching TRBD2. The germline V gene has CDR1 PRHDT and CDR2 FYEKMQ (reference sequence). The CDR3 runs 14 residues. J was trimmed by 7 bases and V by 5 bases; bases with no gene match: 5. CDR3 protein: CASSGLAGAEEQYF. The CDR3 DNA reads TGTGCCAGCAGCGGACTAGCGGGAGCGGAAGAGCAGTACTTC.

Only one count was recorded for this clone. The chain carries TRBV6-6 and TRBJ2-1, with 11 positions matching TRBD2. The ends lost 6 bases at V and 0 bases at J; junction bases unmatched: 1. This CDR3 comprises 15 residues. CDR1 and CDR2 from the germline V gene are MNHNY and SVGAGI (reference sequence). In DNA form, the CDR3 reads TGTGCCAGCAGGCTAGCGGGAGGCTCCTACAATGAGCAGTTCTTC. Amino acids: CASRLAGGSYNEQFF.

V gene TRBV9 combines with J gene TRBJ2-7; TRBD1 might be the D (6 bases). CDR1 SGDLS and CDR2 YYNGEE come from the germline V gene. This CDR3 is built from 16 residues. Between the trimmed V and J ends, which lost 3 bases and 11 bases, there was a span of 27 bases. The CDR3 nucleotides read TGTGCCAGCAGCGCCGCACCTGTTACGGCAGGGGTGGGAAAGTACTTC. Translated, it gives CASSAAPVTAGVGKYF.

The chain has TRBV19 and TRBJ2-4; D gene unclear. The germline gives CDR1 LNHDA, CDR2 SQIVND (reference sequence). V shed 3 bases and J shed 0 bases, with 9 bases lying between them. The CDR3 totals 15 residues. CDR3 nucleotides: TGTGCCAGTAGTATTTTGCCGGTAGCCAAAAACATTCAGTACTTC. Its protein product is CASSILPVAKNIQYF.

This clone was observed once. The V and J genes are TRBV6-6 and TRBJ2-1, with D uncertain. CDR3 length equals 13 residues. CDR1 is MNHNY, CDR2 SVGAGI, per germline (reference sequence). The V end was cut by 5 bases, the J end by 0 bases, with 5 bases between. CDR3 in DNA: TGTGCCAGCAGTCGGAGCTCCTACAATGAGCAGTTCTTC. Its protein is CASSRSSYNEQFF.

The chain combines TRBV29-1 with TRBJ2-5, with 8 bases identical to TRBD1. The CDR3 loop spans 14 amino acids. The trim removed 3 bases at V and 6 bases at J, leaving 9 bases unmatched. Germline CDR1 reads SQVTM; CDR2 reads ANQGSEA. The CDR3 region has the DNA TGCAGCGTTGACGCTCCCGACAGGGGTCAGACCCAGTACTTC. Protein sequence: CSVDAPDRGQTQYF.

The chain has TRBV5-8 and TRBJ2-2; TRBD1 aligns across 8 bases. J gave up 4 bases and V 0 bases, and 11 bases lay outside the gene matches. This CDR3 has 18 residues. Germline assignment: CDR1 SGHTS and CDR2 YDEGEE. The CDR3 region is CASSLALVAGGVTGELFF. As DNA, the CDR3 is TGTGCCAGCAGCTTGGCCTTGGTGGCAGGGGGCGTCACCGGGGAGCTGTTTTTT.

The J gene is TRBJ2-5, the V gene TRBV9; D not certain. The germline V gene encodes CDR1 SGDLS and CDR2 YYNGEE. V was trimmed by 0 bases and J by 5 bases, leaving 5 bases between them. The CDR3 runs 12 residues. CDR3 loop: CASSVEPETQYF. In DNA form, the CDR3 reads TGTGCCAGCAGCGTAGAGCCGGAGACCCAGTACTTC.

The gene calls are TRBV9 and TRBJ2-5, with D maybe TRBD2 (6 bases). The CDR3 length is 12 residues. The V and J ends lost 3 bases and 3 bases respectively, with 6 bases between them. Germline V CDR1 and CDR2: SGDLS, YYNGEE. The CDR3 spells CASSGGEETQYF. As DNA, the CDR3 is TGTGCCAGCAGCGGCGGGGAAGAGACCCAGTACTTC.

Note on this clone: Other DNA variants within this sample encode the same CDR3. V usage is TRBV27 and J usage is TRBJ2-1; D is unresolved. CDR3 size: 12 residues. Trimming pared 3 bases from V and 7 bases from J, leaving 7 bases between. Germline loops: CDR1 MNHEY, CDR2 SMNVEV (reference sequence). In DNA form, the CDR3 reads TGTGCCAGCAGTTTTAGTGGGAATGAGCAGTTCTTC. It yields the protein CASSFSGNEQFF.

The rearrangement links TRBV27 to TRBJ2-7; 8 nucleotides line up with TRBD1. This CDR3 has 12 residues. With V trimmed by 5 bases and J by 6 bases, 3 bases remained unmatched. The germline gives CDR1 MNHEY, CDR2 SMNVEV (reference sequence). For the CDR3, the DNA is TGTGCCAGCAGTCCAACAGGGGGCGAGCAGTACTTC. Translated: CASSPTGGEQYF.

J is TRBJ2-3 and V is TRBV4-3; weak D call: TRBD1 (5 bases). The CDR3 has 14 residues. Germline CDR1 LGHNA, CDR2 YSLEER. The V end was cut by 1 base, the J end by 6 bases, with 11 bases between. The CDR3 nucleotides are TGCGCCAGCAGCCAAGGAGACAGTGGGGATACGCAGTATTTT. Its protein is CASSQGDSGDTQYF.

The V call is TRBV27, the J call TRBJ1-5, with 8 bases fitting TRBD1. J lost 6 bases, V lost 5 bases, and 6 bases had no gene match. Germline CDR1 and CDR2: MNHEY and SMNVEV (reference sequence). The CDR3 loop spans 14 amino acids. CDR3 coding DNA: TGTGCCAGCAGTCCAGCAGGGGGCGGTCAGCCCCAGCATTTT. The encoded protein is CASSPAGGGQPQHF.

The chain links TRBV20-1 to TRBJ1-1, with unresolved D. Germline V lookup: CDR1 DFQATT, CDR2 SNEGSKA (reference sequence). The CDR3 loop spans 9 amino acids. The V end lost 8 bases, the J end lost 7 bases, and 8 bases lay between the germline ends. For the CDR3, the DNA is TGCAGTTCGATCCTTGAAGCTTTCTTT. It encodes CSSILEAFF.

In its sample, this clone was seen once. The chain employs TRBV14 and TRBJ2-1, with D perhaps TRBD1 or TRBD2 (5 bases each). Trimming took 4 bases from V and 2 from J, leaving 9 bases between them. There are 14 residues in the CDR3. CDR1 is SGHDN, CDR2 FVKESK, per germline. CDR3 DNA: TGTGCCAGCAGCCCCGGGGCAGCCTACAATGAGCAGTTCTTC. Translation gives CASSPGAAYNEQFF.

CDR3 sequence (DNA): TGTGCCAGCAGTTCGCGTCAGGAGGGGCCCTCTGGGGAGCAGTACTTC. Translation: CASSSRQEGPSGEQYF. The rearrangement joins TRBV28 to TRBJ2-7; weak D call: TRBD2 (6 bases). V was shortened by 4 bases and J by 7 bases, with 23 bases between the two germline ends. The CDR3 has 16 amino acids. The germline CDR1 and CDR2 sequences are MDHEN and SYDVKM.

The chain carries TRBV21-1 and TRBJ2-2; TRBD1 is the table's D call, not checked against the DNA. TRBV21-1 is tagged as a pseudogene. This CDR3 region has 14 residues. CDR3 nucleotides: TGTGCCAGCAGCAAAGTTGACAGGGCCGGGGAGCTGTTTTTT. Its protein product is CASSKVDRAGELFF.